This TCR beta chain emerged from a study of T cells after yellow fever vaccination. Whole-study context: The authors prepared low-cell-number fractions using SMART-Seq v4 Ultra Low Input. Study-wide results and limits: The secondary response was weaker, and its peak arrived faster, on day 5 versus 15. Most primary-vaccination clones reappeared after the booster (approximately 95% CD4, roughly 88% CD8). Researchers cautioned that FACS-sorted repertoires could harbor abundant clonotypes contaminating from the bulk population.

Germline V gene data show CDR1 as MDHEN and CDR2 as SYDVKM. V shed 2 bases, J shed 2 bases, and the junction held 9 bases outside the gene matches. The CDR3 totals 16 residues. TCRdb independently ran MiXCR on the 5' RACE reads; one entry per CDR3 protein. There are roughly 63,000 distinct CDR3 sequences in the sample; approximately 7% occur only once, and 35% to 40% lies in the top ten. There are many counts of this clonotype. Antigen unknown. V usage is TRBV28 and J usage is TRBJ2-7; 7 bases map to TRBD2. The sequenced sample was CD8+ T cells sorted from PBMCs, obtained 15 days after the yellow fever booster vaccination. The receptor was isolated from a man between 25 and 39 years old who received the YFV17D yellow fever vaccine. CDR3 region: CASSLPRAGDPYEQYF. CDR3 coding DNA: TGTGCCAGCAGTTTACCCCGGGCGGGAGACCCCTACGAGCAGTACTTC.